Here is one TCR beta chain with its context. Its antigen is not identified. The data are from a study of cytomegalovirus exposure and HLA in healthy donors. Study outcomes and limitations: Sequence variants that were highly shared formed a cluster that was likely a sequencing artifact. According to the study, some 160 TCR beta chains were cytomegalovirus-associated. A prior analysis recorded that most TCR beta V segments were productive about 87% or about 30% of the time.

Primers included in the PCR were 60 Vbeta and 13 Jbeta primers. Profiled with immunoSEQ multiplex PCR; TCRdb holds only in-frame clones, not every one. The data show around 150,000 clones, with approximately 80% seen just once and 4% to 5% held by the top ten. Trimming removed 3 bases from V and 3 bases from J, with 16 bases in between. This CDR3 is built from 16 residues. The V gene's germline CDR1 is SGHRS and CDR2 YFSETQ. Sequenced sample: PBMCs. This sequence originates from a man aged 35 to 55 in good health and CMV-seropositive. This chain links TRBV5-1 with TRBJ1-3, with D possibly matching TRBD1 (6 bases). The CDR3 spells CASSWVGGAYGNTIYF. The CDR3 DNA sequence: TGCGCCAGCAGCTGGGTAGGGGGAGCCTATGGAAACACCATATATTTT.